This TCR beta chain came from a study of cytomegalovirus exposure and HLA in healthy donors. Study information: Among the 398 genotyped donors, less than 85% were placed in the Caucasian-associated ancestry cluster.

As to this clone: Antigen specificity is unknown.

General study results and limits: Fewer N-insertions than the roughly 700-donor mean were reportedly shown by an Asian-associated ancestry cluster in a later analysis. Another analysis was done later, and it associated 15,000 or so TCR beta sequences with HLA alleles at 0.05 false discovery rate. Most sequenced TCRs were rare (though some public TCRs occurred in many donors).

V was trimmed by 5 bases and J by 5 bases, leaving 14 bases between them. Germline lookup yields CDR1 SGHRS and CDR2 YFSETQ. The CDR3 has 13 amino acids. PCR employed 60 Vbeta and 13 Jbeta primers. Generated by immunoSEQ multiplex PCR, the TCRdb table keeps only in-frame clones and is missing some. The data contain 130,000 to 150,000 clones, approximately 80% of them seen just once; the ten biggest clones take up about 4.7%. The chain recombines TRBV5-1 with TRBJ2-7; unclear D gene. The sequence came from a male donor in good health and CMV-seronegative. Sequencing input: PBMCs. The CDR3 sequence is CASSFLGSDEQYF. For the CDR3, the DNA is TGCGCCAGCAGTTTTCTCGGAAGCGACGAGCAGTACTTC.